This T cell receptor beta chain was captured in a study of cytotoxic CD8 clonotypes in ibrutinib-treated CLL. With respect to this clone: Antigen: not known.

Produced via immunoSEQ multiplex PCR; TCRdb's table is partial and in-frame only. There are 200,000 to 250,000 clones in the sample; roughly 65% occur only once, and 5.9% lies in the top ten. Study-wide results and limits: Whereas clonality rose at ibrutinib response, it declined toward baseline at progression.

J lost 1 base, V lost 2 bases, and 1 base had no gene match. Germline V gene data show CDR1 as SGHVS and CDR2 as FQNEAQ. The CDR3 contains 14 residues. This receptor was taken from a human donor with chronic lymphocytic leukemia. Sequenced material: PBMCs, taken after 12 months of ibrutinib treatment. The chain joins TRBV7-8 to TRBJ2-7; 8 bases are a match to TRBD1. The CDR3 DNA reads TGTGCCAGCAGCTTAACAGGGGGGTCCTACGAGCAGTACTTC. It encodes CASSLTGGSYEQYF.